This T cell receptor (beta chain) was retrieved from a study of blood T cell repertoires in COVID-19. Profiling relied on immunoSEQ multiplex PCR, and the TCRdb table lists in-frame clones only, not all of them. There are about 400,000 clones in the sample; roughly 86% occur only once, and 1.5% to 2% lies in the top ten. Assignment of participants to cohorts was predicated upon participant-reported clinical history. The sequence was obtained from a woman in her 30s who had recovered from COVID-19. The sample consisted of PBMCs or T cells enriched from blood (not recorded which).

DNA of the CDR3: TGTGCCAGCAGGCGCGGACAGGGGTCAAAGCAGTACTTC. It translates to CASRRGQGSKQYF. The genes are TRBV12-3 or TRBV12-4 and TRBJ2-7; TRBD1 agrees at 9 bases. V shed 6 bases, J shed 8 bases, and the junction held 8 bases outside the gene matches. This CDR3 has 13 residues.